This T cell receptor beta chain was profiled in a study of cytomegalovirus exposure and HLA in healthy donors. Study-level points and caveats: The authors judged a highly shared variant cluster likely a sequencing artifact. When presence/absence was analysed, sequencing depth was taken to be roughly uniform across donors. CMV antigen specificity of a few CMV-associated chains was confirmed in vitro. A classifier reportedly called cytomegalovirus status with high sensitivity and specificity.

The CDR3 totals 15 residues. Germline loops: CDR1 SGHKS, CDR2 YYEKEE (reference sequence). Deletions cut 2 bases from V and 0 bases from J, with 10 bases between. This PCR relied on a set of 60 Vbeta primers and 13 Jbeta primers. Sequenced by immunoSEQ multiplex PCR; TCRdb stores in-frame clones only, minus some. The repertoire includes about 98,000 clones, roughly 77% of them detected once, and 1.4% sits in the top ten. On this clone: Its antigen is as yet unknown.

This chain connects TRBV5-5 to TRBJ2-3, with no clear D. Sequenced input: PBMCs. The TCR sequence derives from a man in his forties in good health and CMV-seronegative. The CDR3 sequence: CASSFSVASTDTQYF. The CDR3 coding sequence is TGTGCCAGCAGCTTCTCAGTCGCTAGCACAGATACGCAGTATTTT.